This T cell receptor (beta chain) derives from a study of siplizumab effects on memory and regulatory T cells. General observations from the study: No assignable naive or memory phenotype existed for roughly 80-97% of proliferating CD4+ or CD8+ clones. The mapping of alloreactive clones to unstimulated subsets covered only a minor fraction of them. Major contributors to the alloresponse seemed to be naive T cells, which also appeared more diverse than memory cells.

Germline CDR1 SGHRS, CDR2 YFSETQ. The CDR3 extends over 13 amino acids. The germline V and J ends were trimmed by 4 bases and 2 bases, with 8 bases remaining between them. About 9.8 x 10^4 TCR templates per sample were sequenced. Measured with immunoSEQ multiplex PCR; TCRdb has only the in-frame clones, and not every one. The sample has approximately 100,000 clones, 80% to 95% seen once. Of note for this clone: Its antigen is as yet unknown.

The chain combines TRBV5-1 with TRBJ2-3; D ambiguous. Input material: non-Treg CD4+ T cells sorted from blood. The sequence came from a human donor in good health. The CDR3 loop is CASSLQPTDTQYF. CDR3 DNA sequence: TGCGCCAGCAGCCTCCAACCCACAGATACGCAGTATTTT.